The T cell receptor beta chain under discussion was sequenced for a study of CD8 T cell repertoires and HIV-1 epitope variants. V lost 2 bases and J lost 5; bases outside the gene matches: 10. CDR3 size: 16 residues. Germline V lookup: CDR1 MDHEN, CDR2 SYDVKM. As regards this clone: Antigen: not known.

Study observations and caveats: Most of the nine antigen-specific clonotypes appeared cross-reactive to autologous or escape variants.

The data were produced by immunoSEQ multiplex PCR, yet TCRdb's version contains in-frame clones alone and is incomplete. The table lists 5,500 to 7,000 clones, around three fifths of them singletons. The sequencing input was cultured CD8+ T cells derived from PBMCs. The TCR comes from a male donor with HIV. This chain uses TRBV28 with TRBJ2-5; TRBD2 aligns across 8 bases. DNA of the CDR3: TGTGCCAGCAGTTTAGGACGGGAGGGCCTGCGGGAGACCCAGTACTTC. Translated, it gives CASSLGREGLRETQYF.